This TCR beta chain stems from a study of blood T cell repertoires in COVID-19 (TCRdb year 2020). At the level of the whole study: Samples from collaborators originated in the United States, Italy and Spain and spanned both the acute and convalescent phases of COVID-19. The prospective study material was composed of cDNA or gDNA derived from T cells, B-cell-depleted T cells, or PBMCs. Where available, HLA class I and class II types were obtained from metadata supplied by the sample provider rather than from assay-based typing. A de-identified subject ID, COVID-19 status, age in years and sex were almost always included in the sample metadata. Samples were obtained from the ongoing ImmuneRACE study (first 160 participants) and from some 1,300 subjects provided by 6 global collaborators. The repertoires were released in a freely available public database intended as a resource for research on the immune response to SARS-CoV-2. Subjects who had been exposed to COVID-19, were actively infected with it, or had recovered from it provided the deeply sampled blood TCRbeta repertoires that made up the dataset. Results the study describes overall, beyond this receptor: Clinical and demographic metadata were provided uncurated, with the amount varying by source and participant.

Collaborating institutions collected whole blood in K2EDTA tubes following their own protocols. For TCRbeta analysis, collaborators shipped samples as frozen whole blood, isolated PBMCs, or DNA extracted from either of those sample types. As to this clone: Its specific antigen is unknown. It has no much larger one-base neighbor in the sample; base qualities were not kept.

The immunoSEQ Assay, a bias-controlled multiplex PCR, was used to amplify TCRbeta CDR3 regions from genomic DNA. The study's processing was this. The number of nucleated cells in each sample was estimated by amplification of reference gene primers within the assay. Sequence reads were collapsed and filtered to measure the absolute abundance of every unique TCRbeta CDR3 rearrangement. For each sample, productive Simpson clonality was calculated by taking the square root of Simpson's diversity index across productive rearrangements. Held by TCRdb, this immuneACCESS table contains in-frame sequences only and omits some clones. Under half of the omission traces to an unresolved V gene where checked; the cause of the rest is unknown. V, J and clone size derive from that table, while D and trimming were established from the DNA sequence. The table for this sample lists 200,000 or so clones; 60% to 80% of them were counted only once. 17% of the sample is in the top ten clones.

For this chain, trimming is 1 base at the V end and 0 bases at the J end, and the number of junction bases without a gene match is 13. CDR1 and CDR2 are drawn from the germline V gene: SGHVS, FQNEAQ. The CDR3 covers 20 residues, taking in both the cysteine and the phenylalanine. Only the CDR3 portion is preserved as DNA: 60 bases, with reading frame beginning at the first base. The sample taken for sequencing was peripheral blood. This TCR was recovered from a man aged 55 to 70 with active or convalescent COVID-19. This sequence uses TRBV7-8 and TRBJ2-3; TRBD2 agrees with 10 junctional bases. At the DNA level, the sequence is TGTGCCAGCAGCTTAGTTCCGTGGCTAGCGGGAGAATTTAGCACAGATACGCAGTATTTT. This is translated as CASSLVPWLAGEFSTDTQYF.